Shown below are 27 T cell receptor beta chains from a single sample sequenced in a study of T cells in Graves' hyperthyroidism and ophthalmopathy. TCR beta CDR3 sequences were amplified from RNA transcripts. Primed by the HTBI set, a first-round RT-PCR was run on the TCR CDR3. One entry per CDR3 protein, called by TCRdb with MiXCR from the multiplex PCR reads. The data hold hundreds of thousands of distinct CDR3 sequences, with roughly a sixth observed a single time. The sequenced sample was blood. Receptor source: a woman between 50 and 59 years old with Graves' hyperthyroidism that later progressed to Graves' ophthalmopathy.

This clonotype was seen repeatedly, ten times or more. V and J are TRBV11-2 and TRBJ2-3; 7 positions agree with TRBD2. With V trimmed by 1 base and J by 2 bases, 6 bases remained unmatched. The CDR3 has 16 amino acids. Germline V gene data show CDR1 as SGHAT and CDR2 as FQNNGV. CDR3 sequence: CASSLVGGGYTDTQYF. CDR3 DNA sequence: TGTGCCAGCAGCTTAGTAGGCGGGGGATACACAGATACGCAGTATTTT. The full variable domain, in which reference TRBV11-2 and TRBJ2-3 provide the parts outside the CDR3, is EAGVAQSPRYKIIEKRQSVAFWCNPISGHATLYWYQQILGQGPKLLIQFQNNGVVDDSQLPKDRFSAERLKGVDSTLKIQPAKLEDSAVYLCASSLVGGGYTDTQYFGPGTRLTVL.

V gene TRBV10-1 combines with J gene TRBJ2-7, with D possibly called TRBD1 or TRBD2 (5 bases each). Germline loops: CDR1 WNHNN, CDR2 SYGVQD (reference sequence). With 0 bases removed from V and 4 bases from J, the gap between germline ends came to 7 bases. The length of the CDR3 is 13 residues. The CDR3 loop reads CASSESGPYEQYF. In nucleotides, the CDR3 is TGCGCCAGCAGTGAGTCGGGACCGTACGAGCAGTACTTC.

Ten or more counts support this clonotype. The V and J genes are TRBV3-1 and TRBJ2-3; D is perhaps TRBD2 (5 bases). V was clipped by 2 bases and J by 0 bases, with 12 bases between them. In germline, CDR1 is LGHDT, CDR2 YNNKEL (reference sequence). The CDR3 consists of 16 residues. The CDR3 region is CASSQSATRSTDTQYF. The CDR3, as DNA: TGTGCCAGCAGCCAATCGGCTACTAGAAGCACAGATACGCAGTATTTT.

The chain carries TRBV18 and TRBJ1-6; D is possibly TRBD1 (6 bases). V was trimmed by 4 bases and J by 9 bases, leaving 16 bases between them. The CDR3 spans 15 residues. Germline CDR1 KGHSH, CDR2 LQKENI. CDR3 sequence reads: CASSLAEGGSSPLHF. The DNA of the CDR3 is TGTGCCAGCTCACTAGCCGAAGGGGGAAGTTCACCCCTCCACTTT.

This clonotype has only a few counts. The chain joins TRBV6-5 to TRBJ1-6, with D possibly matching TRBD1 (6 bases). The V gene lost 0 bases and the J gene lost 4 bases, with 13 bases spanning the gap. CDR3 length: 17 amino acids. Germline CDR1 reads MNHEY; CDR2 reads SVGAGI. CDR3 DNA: TGTGCCAGCAGTTACTCCGAAACAGGGTTGTATAATTCACCCCTCCACTTT. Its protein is CASSYSETGLYNSPLHF.

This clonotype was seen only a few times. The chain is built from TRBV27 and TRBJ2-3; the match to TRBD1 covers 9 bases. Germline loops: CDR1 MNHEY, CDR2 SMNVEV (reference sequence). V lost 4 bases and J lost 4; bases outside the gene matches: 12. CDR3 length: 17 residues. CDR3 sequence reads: CASSSSWGDRVPDTQYF. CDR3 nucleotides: TGTGCCAGCAGTTCGTCCTGGGGGGACAGGGTCCCAGATACGCAGTATTTT.

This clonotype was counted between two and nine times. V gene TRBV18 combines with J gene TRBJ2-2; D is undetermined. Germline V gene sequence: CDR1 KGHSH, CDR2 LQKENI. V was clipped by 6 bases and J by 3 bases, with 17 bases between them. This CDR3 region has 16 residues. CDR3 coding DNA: TGTGCCAGCTCGCTTGAAACCGGGCCCTACACCGGGGAGCTGTTTTTT. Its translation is CASSLETGPYTGELFF. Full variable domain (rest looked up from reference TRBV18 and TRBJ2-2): NAGVMQNPRHLVRRRGQEARLRCSPMKGHSHVYWYRQLPEEGLKFMVYLQKENIIDESGMPKERFSAEFPKEGPSILRIQQVVRGDSAAYFCASSLETGPYTGELFFGEGSRLTVL.

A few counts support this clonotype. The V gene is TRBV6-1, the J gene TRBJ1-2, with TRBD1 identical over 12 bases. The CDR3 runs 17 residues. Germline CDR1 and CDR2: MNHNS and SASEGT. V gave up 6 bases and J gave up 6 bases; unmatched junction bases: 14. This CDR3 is CASSHGTGGASVDGYTF. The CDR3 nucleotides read TGTGCCAGCAGCCATGGGACAGGGGGCGCATCGGTTGATGGCTACACCTTC.

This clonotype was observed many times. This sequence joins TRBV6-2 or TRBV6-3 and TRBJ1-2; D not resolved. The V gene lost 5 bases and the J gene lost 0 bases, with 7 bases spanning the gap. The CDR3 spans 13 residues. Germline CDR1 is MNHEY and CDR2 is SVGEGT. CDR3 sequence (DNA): TGTGCCAGCAGTGCTACAGCTAACTATGGCTACACCTTC. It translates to CASSATANYGYTF.

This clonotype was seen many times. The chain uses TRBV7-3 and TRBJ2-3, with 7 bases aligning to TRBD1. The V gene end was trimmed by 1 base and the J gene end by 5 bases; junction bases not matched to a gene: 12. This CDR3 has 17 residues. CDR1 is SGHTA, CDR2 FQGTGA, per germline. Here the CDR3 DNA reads TGTGCCAGCAGCTTAATAAGAAGACAGGGAGAGGGAGATACGCAGTATTTT. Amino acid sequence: CASSLIRRQGEGDTQYF.

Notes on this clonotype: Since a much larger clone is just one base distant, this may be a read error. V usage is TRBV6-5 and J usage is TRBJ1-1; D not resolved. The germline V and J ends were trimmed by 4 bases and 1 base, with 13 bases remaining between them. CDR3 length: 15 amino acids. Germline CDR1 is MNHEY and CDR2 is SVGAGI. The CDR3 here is CASSFSKEGNTEAFF. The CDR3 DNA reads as TGTGCCAGCAGTTTTTCAAAAGAAGGGAACACTGAAGCTTTCTTT.

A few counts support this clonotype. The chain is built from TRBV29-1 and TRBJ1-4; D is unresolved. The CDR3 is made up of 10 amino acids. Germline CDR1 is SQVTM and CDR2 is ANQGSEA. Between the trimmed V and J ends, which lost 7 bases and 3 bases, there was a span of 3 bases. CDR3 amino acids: CSAPNEKLFF. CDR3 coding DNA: TGCAGCGCCCCTAATGAAAAACTGTTTTTT.

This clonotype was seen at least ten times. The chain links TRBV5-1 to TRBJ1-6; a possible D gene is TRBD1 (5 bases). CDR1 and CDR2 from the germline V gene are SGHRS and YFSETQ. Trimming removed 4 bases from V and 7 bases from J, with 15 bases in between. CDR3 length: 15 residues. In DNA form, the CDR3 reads TGCGCCAGCAGCCCTGGGGACGGAAAGAATTCACCCCTCCACTTT. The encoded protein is CASSPGDGKNSPLHF.

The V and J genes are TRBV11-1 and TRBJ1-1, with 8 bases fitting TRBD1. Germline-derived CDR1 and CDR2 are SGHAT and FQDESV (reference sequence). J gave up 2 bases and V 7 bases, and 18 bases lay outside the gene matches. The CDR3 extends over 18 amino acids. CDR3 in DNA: TGTGCCAGCATCCATCGGGGGACAGGCCCGCGGAGAAACACTGAAGCTTTCTTT. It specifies CASIHRGTGPRRNTEAFF.

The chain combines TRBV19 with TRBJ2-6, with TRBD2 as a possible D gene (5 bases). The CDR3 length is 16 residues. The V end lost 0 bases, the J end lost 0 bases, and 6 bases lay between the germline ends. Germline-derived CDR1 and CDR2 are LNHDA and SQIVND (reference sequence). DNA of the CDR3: TGTGCCAGTAGTATAGATCGGGGCTCTGGGGCCAACGTCCTGACTTTC. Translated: CASSIDRGSGANVLTF.

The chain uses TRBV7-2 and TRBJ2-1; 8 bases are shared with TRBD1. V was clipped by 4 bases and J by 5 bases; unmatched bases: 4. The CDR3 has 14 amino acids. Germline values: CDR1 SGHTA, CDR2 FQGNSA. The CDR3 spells CASSSDRGHNEQFF. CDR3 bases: TGTGCCAGCAGCTCCGACAGGGGCCACAATGAGCAGTTCTTC.

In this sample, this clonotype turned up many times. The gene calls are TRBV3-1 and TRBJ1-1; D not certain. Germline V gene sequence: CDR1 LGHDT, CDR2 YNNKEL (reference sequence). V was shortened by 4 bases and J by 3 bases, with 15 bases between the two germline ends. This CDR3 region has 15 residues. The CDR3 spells CASSPGWGSDTEAFF. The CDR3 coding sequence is TGTGCCAGCAGCCCCGGTTGGGGATCGGACACTGAAGCTTTCTTT.

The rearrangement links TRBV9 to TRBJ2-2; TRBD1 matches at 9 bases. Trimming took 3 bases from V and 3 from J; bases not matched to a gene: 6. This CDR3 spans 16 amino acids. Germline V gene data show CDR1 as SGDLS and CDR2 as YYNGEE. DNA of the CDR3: TGTGCCAGCAGCGGCCCGGGACAGGGTTACACCGGGGAGCTGTTTTTT. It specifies CASSGPGQGYTGELFF.

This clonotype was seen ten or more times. The CDR3 is CASSRRGTGVEKLFF. The CDR3 coding sequence is TGTGCCAGCAGCCGTCGCGGGACAGGGGTGGAAAAACTGTTTTTT. The chain joins TRBV7-9 to TRBJ1-4, with 10 bases that match TRBD1. Germline assignment: CDR1 SEHNR and CDR2 FQNEAQ (reference sequence). The trim removed 5 bases at V and 8 bases at J, leaving 8 bases unmatched. The CDR3 totals 15 residues.

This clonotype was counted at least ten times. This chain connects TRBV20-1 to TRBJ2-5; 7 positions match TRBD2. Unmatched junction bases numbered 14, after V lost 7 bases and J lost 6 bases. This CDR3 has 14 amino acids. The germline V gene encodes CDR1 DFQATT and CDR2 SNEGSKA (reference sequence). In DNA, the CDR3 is TGCAGTGTTATCGGTAGTGGGAGGGGAAAGACCCAGTACTTC. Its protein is CSVIGSGRGKTQYF.

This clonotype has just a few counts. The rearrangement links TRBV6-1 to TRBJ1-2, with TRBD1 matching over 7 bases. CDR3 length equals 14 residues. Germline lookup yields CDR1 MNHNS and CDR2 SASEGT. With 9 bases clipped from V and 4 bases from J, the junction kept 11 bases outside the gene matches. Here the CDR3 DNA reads TGTGCCAGTACTCCCGACAGGGACGGCTATGGCTACACCTTC. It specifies CASTPDRDGYGYTF.

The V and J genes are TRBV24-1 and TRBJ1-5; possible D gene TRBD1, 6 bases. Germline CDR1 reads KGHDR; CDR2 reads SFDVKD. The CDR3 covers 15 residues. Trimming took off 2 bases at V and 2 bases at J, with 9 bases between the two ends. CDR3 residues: CATSDSTGGNQPQHF. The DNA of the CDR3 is TGTGCCACCAGTGATTCGACAGGAGGCAATCAGCCCCAGCATTTT.

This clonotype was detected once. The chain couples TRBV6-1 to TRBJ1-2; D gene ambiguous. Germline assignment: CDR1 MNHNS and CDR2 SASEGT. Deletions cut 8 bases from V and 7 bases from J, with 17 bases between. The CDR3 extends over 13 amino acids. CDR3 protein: CASFPAPGGGYTF. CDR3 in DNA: TGTGCCAGCTTTCCAGCCCCGGGAGGTGGCTACACCTTC.

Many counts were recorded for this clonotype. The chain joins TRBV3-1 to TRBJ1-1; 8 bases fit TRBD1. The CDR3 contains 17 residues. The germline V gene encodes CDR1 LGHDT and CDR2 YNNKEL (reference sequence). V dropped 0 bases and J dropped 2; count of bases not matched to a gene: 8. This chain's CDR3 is CASSQDGRTGFNTEAFF. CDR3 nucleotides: TGTGCCAGCAGCCAAGATGGAAGGACAGGGTTCAACACTGAAGCTTTCTTT.

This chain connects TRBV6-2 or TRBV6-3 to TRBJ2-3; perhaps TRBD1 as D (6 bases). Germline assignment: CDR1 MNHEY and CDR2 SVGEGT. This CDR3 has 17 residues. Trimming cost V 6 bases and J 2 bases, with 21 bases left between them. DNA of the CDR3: TGTGCCAGCAGACCTCTACAGGGCAATTCTTTCACAGATACGCAGTATTTT. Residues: CASRPLQGNSFTDTQYF.

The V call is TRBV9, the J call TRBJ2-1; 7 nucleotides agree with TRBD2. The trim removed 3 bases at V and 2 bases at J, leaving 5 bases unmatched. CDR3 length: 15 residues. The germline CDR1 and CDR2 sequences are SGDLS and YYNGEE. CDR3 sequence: CASSAGLGPYNEQFF. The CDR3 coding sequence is TGTGCCAGCAGCGCAGGACTAGGCCCCTACAATGAGCAGTTCTTC.

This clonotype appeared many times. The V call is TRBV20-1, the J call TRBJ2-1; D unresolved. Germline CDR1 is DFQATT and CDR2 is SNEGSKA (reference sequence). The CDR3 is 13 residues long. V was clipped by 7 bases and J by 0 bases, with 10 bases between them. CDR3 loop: CSVSPSSYNEQFF. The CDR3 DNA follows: TGCAGTGTTTCTCCGAGCTCCTACAATGAGCAGTTCTTC.